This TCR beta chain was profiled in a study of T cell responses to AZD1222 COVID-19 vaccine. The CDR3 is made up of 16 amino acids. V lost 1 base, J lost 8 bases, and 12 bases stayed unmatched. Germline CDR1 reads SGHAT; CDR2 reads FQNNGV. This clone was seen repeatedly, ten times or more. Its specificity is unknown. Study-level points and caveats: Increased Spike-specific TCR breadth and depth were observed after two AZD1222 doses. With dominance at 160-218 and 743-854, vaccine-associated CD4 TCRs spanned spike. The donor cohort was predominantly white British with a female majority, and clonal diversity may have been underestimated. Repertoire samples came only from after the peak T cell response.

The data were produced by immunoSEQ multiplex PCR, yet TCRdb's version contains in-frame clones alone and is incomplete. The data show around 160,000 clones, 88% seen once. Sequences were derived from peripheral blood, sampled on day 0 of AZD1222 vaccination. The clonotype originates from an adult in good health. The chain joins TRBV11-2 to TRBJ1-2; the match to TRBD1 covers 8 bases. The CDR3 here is CASSLAWDRRSEGYTF. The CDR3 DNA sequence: TGTGCCAGCAGCTTAGCATGGGACAGGAGGAGCGAGGGCTACACCTTC.